This TCR beta chain was recorded in a study of CD8 T cells in ankylosing spondylitis. Germline lookup yields CDR1 SGHKS and CDR2 YYEKEE (reference sequence). Trimming pared 1 base from V and 10 bases from J, leaving 14 bases between. The CDR3 is 13 residues long. Findings and caveats of the study: Disease-linked clones were reportedly significantly enriched in matched ankylosing spondylitis synovial fluid.

Comments on this clonotype: Antigen: not known.

Each CDR3 protein gets one entry after TCRdb re-called the 5' RACE reads with MiXCR. The data hold some 140,000 distinct CDR3 sequences, with roughly 8% observed a single time. Source material: synovial fluid, either unsorted or a sorted T cell fraction (not recorded which). The source of this sequence is a male donor with ankylosing spondylitis. V usage is TRBV5-5 and J usage is TRBJ1-2, with D uncertain. CDR3 DNA: TGTGCCAGCAGCTTGCCAGTAGACGGTCACTACACCTTC. Encoded protein: CASSLPVDGHYTF.